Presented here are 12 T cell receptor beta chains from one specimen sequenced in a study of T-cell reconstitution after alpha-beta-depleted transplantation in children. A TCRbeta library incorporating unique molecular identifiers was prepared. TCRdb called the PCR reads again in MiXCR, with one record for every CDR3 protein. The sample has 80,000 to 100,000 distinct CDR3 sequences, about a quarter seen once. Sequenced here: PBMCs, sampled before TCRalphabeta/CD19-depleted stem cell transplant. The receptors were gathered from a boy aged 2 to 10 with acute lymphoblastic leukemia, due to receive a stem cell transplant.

Here the CDR3 DNA reads TGTGCCAGCAGCTCCATGGACACTGAAGCTTTCTTT. Translated: CASSSMDTEAFF. This chain uses TRBV9 with TRBJ1-1; D is undetermined. Trimming stripped 4 bases from V and 3 bases from J, with 7 bases between. Germline CDR1 SGDLS, CDR2 YYNGEE. The CDR3 consists of 12 residues. The whole variable domain, remainder taken from reference TRBV9 and TRBJ1-1, is DSGVTQTPKHLITATGQRVTLRCSPRSGDLSVYWYQQSLDQGLQFLIQYYNGEERAKGNILERFSAQQFPDLHSELNLSSLELGDSALYFCASSSMDTEAFFGQGTRLTVV.

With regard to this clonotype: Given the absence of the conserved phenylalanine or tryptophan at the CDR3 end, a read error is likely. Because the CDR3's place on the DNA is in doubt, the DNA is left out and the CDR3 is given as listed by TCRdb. The CDR3 protein is CASSDGGLSSLT. This chain joins TRBV10-2 and TRBJ2-1; no check of the table's D call, TRBD2, against the DNA was made. The CDR3 is 12 residues long, counting both termini. Germline V gene data show CDR1 as WSHSY and CDR2 as SAAADI.

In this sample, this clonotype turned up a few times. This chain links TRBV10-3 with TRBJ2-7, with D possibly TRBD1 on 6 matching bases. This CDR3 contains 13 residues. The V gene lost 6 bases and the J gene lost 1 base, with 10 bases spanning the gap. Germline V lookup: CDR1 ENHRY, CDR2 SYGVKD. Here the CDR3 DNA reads TGTGCCATCAGAGGGGGACATTCCTACGAGCAGTACTTC. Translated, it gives CAIRGGHSYEQYF.

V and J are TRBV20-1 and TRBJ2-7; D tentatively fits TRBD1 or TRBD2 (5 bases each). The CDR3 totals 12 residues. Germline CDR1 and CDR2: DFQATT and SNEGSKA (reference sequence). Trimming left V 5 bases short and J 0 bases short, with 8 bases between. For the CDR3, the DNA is TGCAGTGCTTGGGGGAACTCCTACGAGCAGTACTTC. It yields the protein CSAWGNSYEQYF.

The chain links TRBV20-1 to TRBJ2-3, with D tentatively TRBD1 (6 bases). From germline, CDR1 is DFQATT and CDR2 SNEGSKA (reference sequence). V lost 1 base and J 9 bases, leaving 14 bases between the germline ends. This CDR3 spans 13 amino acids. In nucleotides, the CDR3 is TGCAGTGCTAGAGCCCCACTAGGGGGAACGCAGTATTTT. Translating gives CSARAPLGGTQYF.

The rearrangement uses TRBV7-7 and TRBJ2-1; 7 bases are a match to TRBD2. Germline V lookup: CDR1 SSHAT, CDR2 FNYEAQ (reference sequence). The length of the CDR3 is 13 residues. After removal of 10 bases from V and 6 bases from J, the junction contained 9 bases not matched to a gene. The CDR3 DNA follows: TGTGCCACTAGGGAGGGGAATAGCAATGAGCAGTTCTTC. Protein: CATREGNSNEQFF.

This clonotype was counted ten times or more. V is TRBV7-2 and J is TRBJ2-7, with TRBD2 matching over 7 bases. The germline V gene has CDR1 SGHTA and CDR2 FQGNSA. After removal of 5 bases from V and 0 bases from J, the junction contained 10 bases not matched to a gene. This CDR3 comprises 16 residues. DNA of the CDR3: TGTGCCAGCAGCCGACGGGGCGGGAGTTTCTCCTACGAGCAGTACTTC. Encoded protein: CASSRRGGSFSYEQYF.

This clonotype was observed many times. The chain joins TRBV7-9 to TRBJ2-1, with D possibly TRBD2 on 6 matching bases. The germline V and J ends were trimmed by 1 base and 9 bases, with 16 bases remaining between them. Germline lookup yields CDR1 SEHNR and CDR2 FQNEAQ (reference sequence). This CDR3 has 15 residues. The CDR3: CASSLGLGVRSEQFF. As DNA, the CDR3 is TGTGCCAGCAGCTTAGGACTAGGAGTTAGGAGTGAGCAGTTCTTC.

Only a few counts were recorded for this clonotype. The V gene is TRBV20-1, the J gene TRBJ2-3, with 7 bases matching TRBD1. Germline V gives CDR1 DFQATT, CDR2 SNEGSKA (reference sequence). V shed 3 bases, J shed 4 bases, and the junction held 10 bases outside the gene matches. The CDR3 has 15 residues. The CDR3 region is CSARAPTGAADTQYF. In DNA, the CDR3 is TGCAGTGCTAGGGCCCCCACAGGGGCCGCAGATACGCAGTATTTT.

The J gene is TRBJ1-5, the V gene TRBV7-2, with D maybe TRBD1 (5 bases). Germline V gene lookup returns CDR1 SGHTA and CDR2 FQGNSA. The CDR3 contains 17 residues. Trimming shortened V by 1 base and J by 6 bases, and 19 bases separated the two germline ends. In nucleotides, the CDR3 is TGTGCCAGCAGCTTAGGAATCGGGACCTCAAAGGGTCAGCCCCAGCATTTT. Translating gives CASSLGIGTSKGQPQHF.

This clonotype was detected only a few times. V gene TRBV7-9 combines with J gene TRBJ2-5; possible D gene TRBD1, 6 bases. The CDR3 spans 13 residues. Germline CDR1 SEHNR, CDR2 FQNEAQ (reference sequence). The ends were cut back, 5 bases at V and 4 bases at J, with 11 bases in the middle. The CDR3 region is CASSQGNGETQYF. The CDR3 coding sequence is TGTGCCAGCAGCCAGGGGAACGGAGAGACCCAGTACTTC. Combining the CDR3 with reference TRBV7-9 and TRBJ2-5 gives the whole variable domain DTGVSQNPRHKITKRGQNVTFRCDPISEHNRLYWYRQTLGQGPEFLTYFQNEAQLEKSRLLSDRFSAERPKGSFSTLEIQRTEQGDSAMYLCASSQGNGETQYFGPGTRLLVL.

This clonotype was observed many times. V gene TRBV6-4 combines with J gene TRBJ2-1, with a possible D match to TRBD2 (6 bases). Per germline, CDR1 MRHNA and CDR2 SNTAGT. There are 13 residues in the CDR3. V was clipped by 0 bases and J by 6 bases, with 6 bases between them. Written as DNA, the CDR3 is TGTGCCAGCAGTGACTCGACTAGCAATGAGCAGTTCTTC. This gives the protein CASSDSTSNEQFF.